This record looks at one TCR beta chain sequence and its context. The CDR3 is 15 amino acids. The V gene's germline CDR1 is MDHEN and CDR2 SYDVKM. Trimming took 2 bases from V and 2 from J; bases not matched to a gene: 5. This sample is part of a study of blood T cell repertoires in COVID-19. Using immunoSEQ multiplex PCR, the repertoire was profiled, and TCRdb retains in-frame clones only, with some absent. The sample gives 250,000 to 350,000 clones, around 88% of which show up once; around 1.5% is in the top ten. Sequencing was done on a sample of peripheral blood. The genes are TRBV28 and TRBJ2-7, with 8 bases identical to TRBD2. This TCR was sampled from a woman in her forties or fifties with acute or convalescent COVID-19. The CDR3 region is CASSLAPGGPYEQYF. The CDR3, as DNA: TGTGCCAGCAGTTTAGCCCCGGGAGGGCCCTACGAGCAGTACTTC.